This entry describes one T cell receptor beta chain. Via MiXCR, TCRdb re-called the RACE reads, giving one row per CDR3 protein. Of about 120,000 distinct CDR3 sequences in the sample, about 11% were seen once. The record originates from a study of human T cells and chemical hapten exposure. From germline, CDR1 is MNHEY and CDR2 SVGEGT. This CDR3 is built from 15 residues. Trimming pared 7 bases from V and 7 bases from J, leaving 17 bases between. Documented time point: patch test 3, about 24 weeks after DPC sensitization. Documented treatment: therapeutic diphenylcyclopropenone sensitization with weekly scalp DPC.

The J gene is TRBJ1-6, the V gene TRBV6-2 or TRBV6-3, with D maybe TRBD1 (5 bases). The clonotype comes from a woman aged 45 to 65 with alopecia areata. Some clones in this sample may be carry-over from other donors' samples. This specimen consisted of whole blood, obtained in connection with sensitization to the hapten diphenylcyclopropenone (DPC). CDR3 sequence (DNA): TGTGCCAGCACCGAAAGGACACCTAAAAATTCACCCCTCCACTTT. Its protein is CASTERTPKNSPLHF.